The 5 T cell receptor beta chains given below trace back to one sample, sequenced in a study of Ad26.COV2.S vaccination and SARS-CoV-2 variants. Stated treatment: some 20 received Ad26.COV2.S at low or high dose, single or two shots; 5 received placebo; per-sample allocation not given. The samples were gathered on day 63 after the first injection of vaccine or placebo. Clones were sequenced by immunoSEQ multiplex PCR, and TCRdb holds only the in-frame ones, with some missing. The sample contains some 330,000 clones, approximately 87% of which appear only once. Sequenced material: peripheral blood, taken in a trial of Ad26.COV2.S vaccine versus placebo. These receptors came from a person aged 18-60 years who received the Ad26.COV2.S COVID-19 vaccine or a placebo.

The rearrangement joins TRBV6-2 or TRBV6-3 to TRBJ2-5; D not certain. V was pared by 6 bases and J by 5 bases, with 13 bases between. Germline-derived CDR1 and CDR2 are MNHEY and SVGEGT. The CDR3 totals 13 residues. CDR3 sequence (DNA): TGTGCCAGCAGCGGACCGCCCGGTGAGACCCAGTACTTC. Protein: CASSGPPGETQYF.

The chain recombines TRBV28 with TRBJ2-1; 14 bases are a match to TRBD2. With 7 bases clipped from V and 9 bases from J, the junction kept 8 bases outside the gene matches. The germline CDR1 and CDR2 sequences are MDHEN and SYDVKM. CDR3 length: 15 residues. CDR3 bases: TGTGCCAGCATCTTGGGACTAGCGGGAGTCTCTGAGCAGTTCTTC. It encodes CASILGLAGVSEQFF.

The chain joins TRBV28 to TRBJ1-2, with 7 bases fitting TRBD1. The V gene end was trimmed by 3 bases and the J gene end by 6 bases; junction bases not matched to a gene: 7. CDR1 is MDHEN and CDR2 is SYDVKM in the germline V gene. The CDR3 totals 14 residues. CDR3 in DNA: TGTGCCAGCAGTTTTGACGACAGGGAAGATGGCTACACCTTC. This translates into CASSFDDREDGYTF.

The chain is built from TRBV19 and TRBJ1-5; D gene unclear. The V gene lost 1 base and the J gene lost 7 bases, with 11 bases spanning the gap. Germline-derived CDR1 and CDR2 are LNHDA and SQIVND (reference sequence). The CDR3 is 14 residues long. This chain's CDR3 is CASSIGWSRQPQHF. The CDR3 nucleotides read TGTGCCAGTAGTATAGGGTGGTCGCGGCAGCCCCAGCATTTT.

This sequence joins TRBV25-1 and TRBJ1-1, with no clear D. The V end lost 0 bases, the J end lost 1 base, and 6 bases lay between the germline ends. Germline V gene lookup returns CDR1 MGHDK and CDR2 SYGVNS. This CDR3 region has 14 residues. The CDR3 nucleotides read TGTGCCAGCAGTGAATATGCTTCGAACACTGAAGCTTTCTTT. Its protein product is CASSEYASNTEAFF.